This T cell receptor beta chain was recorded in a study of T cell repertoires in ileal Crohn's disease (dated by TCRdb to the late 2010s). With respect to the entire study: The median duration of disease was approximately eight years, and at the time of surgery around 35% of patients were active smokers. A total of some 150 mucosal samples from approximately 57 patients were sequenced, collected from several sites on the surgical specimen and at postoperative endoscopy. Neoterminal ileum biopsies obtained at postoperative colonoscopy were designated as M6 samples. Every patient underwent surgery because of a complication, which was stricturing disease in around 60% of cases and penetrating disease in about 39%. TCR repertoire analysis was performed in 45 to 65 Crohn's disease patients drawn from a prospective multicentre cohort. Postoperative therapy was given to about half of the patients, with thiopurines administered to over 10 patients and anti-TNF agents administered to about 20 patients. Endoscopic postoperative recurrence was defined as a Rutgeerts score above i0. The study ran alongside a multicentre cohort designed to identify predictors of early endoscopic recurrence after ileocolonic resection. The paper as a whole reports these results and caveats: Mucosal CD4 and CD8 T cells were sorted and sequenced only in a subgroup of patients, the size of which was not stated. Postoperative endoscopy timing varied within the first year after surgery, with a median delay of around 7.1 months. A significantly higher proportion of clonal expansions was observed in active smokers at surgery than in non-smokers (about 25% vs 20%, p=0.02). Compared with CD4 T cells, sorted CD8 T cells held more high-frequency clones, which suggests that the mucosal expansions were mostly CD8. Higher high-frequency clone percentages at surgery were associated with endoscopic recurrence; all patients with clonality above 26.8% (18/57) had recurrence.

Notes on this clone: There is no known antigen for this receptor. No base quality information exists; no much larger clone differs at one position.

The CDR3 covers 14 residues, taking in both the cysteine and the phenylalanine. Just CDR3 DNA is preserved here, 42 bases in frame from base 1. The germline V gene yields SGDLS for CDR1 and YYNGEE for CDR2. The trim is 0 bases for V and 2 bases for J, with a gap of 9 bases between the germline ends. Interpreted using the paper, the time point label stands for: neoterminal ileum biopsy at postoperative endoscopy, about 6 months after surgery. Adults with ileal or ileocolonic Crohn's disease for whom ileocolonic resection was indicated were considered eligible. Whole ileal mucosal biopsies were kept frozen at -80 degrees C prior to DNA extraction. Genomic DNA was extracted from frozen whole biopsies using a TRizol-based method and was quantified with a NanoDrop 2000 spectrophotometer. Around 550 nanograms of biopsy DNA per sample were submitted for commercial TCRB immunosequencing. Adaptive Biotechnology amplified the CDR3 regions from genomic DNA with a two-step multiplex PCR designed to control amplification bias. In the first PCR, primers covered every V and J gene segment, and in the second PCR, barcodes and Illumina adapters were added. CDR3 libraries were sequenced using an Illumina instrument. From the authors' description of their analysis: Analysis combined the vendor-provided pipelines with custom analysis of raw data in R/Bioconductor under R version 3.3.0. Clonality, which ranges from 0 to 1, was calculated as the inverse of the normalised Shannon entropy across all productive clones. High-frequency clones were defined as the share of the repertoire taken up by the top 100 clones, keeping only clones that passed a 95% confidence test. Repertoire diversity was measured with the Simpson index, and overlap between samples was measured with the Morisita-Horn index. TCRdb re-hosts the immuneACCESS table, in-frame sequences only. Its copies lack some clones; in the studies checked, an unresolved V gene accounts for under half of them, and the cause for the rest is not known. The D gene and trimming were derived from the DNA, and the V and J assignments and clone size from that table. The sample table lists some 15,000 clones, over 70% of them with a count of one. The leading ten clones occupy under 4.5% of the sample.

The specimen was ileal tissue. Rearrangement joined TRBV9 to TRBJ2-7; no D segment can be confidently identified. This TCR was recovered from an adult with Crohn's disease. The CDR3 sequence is CASSVEDLPYEQYF. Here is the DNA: TGTGCCAGCAGCGTAGAGGACCTTCCCTACGAGCAGTACTTC. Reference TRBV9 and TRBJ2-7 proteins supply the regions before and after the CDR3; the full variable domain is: DSGVTQTPKHLITATGQRVTLRCSPRSGDLSVYWYQQSLDQGLQFLIQYYNGEERAKGNILERFSAQQFPDLHSELNLSSLELGDSALYFCASSVEDLPYEQYFGPGTRLTVT.